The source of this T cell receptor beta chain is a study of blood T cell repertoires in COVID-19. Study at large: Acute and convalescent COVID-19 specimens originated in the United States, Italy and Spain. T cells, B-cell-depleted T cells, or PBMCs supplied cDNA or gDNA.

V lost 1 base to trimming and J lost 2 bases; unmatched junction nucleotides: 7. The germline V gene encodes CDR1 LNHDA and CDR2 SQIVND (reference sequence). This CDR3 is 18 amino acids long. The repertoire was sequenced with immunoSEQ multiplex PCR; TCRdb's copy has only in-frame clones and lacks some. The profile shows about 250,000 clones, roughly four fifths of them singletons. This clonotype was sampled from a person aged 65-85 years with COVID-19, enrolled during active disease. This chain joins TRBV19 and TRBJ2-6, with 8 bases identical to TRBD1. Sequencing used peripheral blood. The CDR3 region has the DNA TGTGCCAGTAGTATAGGGTGGGACAGGATCGCTGGGGCCAACGTCCTGACTTTC. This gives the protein CASSIGWDRIAGANVLTF.